This T cell receptor (beta chain) was sequenced during a study of blood T cell repertoires in COVID-19. Assay used: immunoSEQ multiplex PCR; TCRdb lists only in-frame clones, some missing. This repertoire shows over 80,000 clones, about 89% found once; its top ten account for 10%. Between the trimmed V and J ends, which lost 6 bases and 3 bases, there was a span of 11 bases. The CDR3 covers 14 residues. CDR1 is LNHDA and CDR2 is SQIVND in the germline V gene (reference sequence). This chain uses TRBV19 with TRBJ2-2, with a possible D match to TRBD2 (6 bases). This clonotype originated in a man aged 50-60 years with acute or convalescent COVID-19. Sequencing was performed on peripheral blood. CDR3 bases: TGTGCCAGTAGGAGTAGCGGACACACCGGGGAGCTGTTTTTT. Its translation: CASRSSGHTGELFF.